This passage covers 3 T cell receptor beta chains from one sample sequenced in a study of prognosis after radiotherapy for stage I lung cancer. Genomic DNA was subjected to two-round multiplex PCR for amplification of TCR beta CDR3. Primers (each specific to one TRBV or TRBJ gene) were used in first-round PCR. TCRdb reanalysed the multiplex PCR reads using MiXCR and keeps one entry per CDR3 protein. The data show approximately 17,000 distinct CDR3 sequences, over 40% seen once. The specimen was PBMCs, collected before or after stereotactic body radiation therapy (not recorded which). These receptors all stem from a donor over 45 with non-small cell lung cancer.

In its sample, this clonotype is medium-sized (0.01 to 0.1%). The V call is TRBV19, the J call TRBJ2-1, with D tentatively TRBD2 (6 bases). Trimming removed 3 bases from V and 9 bases from J, with 12 bases in between. Germline V CDR1 and CDR2: LNHDA, SQIVND (reference sequence). The CDR3 is 13 residues long. This chain's CDR3 is CASSMGLVREQFF. The CDR3 DNA reads TGTGCCAGTAGTATGGGACTCGTACGTGAGCAGTTCTTC.

This clonotype was detected a few times. The rearrangement uses TRBV5-4 and TRBJ1-2, with TRBD1 matching over 7 bases. The V gene end was trimmed by 4 bases and the J gene end by 0 bases; junction bases not matched to a gene: 9. The CDR3 runs to 16 residues. CDR1 is SGHNT, CDR2 YYREEE, per germline (reference sequence). In nucleotides, the CDR3 is TGTGCCAGCAGCCCTGGGACAGCTCTCTCTAACTATGGCTACACCTTC. Translation: CASSPGTALSNYGYTF.

Many counts were recorded for this clonotype. The rearrangement links TRBV25-1 to TRBJ1-4, with a tentative D call TRBD1 (6 bases). The CDR3 contains 15 residues. Germline V lookup: CDR1 MGHDK, CDR2 SYGVNS. V lost 1 base to trimming and J lost 9 bases, with 15 bases between them. CDR3 nucleotide sequence: TGTGCCAGCAGTGAATCAAAAGGGGGAGGGCAAAAACTGTTTTTT. Amino acid sequence: CASSESKGGGQKLFF. Supplemented by reference TRBV25-1 and TRBJ1-4, the full variable domain reads EADIYQTPRYLVIGTGKKITLECSQTMGHDKMYWYQQDPGMELHLIHYSYGVNSTEKGDLSSESTVSRIRTEHFPLTLESARPSHTSQYLCASSESKGGGQKLFFGSGTQLSVL.